Below are 29 T cell receptor beta chains sequenced from a single sample in a study of shared clonotypes between healthy human individuals. TCRdb's table, derived via immunoSEQ multiplex PCR, lists solely in-frame clones and lacks some. The sample lists around 1.4 million clones, approximately 98.5% seen once, with approximately 0.4% in the top ten. Sequencing was done on a sample of naive CD4+ T cells sorted from blood. Subset: CD45RA+ positively selected. These receptors all come from a man aged 25-40 years in good health.

The chain's CDR3 is CASSQPGGKYEQYF. For the CDR3, the DNA is TGCGCCAGCAGCCAACCAGGGGGGAAGTACGAGCAGTACTTC. J is TRBJ2-7 and V is TRBV4-1; perhaps TRBD1 as D (7 bases). Trimming took off 2 bases at V and 4 bases at J, with 12 bases between the two ends. The CDR3 sequence is 14 residues long. Germline lookup yields CDR1 MGHRA and CDR2 YSYEKL.

This clone was seen once. The V gene is TRBV11-2, the J gene TRBJ2-2; the D gene is possibly TRBD1 (6 bases). The CDR3 has 18 residues. The germline CDR1 and CDR2 sequences are SGHAT and FQNNGV. V dropped 5 bases and J dropped 2 bases, with 21 bases sitting between them. CDR3 in amino acids: CASSRTSNWGLNTGELFF. DNA of the CDR3: TGTGCCAGCAGCAGAACATCTAATTGGGGGCTAAACACCGGGGAGCTGTTTTTT.

The chain joins TRBV6-1 to TRBJ2-3; D is undetermined. The CDR3 spans 16 residues. Trimming left V 1 base short and J 4 bases short, with 15 bases between. The V gene's germline CDR1 is MNHNS and CDR2 SASEGT. CDR3 region: CASSEGRVWRADTQYF. CDR3 nucleotides: TGTGCCAGCAGTGAAGGACGAGTCTGGCGTGCAGATACGCAGTATTTT.

The gene calls are TRBV7-9 and TRBJ2-3; 14 bases are a match to TRBD2. The ends lost 5 bases at V and 3 bases at J; junction bases unmatched: 10. The germline CDR1 and CDR2 sequences are SEHNR and FQNEAQ (reference sequence). The CDR3 extends over 18 amino acids. The CDR3 sequence: CASSPRLGLAGVTDTQYF. As DNA, the CDR3 is TGTGCCAGCAGCCCCCGGTTGGGACTAGCGGGAGTGACAGATACGCAGTATTTT.

V gene TRBV2 combines with J gene TRBJ2-1; 9 bases line up with TRBD2. CDR3 length: 14 residues. Per germline, CDR1 SNHLY and CDR2 FYNNEI. V lost 6 bases and J lost 4; bases outside the gene matches: 4. The CDR3 DNA follows: TGTGCCAGCAGGCCGGGACTAGCTTACAATGAGCAGTTCTTC. Translated, it gives CASRPGLAYNEQFF.

About this clone: Other nucleotide sequences from this sample produce the same CDR3. The genes are TRBV27 and TRBJ2-3, with 11 nucleotides matching TRBD2. The V gene end was trimmed by 5 bases and the J gene end by 6 bases; junction bases not matched to a gene: 10. CDR1 MNHEY and CDR2 SMNVEV come from the germline V gene (reference sequence). The length of the CDR3 is 16 residues. CDR3 loop: CASSPLAGGLTDTQYF. CDR3 sequence (DNA): TGTGCCAGCAGTCCGTTAGCGGGAGGGCTGACGGATACGCAGTATTTT.

The rearrangement joins TRBV5-1 to TRBJ2-1, with TRBD1 identical over 11 bases. The length of the CDR3 is 15 residues. V gave up 4 bases and J gave up 7 bases; unmatched junction bases: 7. The germline V gene has CDR1 SGHRS and CDR2 YFSETQ. CDR3: CASSPGTGGANEQFF. For the CDR3, the DNA is TGCGCCAGCAGCCCCGGGACAGGGGGTGCGAATGAGCAGTTCTTC.

The chain carries TRBV29-1 and TRBJ2-7; TRBD1 agrees at 7 bases. Germline V gene lookup returns CDR1 SQVTM and CDR2 ANQGSEA. The CDR3 covers 13 residues. V was clipped by 7 bases and J by 1 base; unmatched bases: 7. Here the CDR3 reads CSARTGLSYEQYF. The CDR3 coding sequence is TGCAGCGCTAGGACAGGACTTTCCTACGAGCAGTACTTC.

This chain joins TRBV7-9 and TRBJ1-4, with D unclear. The CDR3 is made up of 14 amino acids. Germline CDR1 reads SEHNR; CDR2 reads FQNEAQ (reference sequence). Trimming shortened V by 3 bases and J by 5 bases, and 10 bases separated the two germline ends. The CDR3 bases are TGTGCCAGCAGCTTGCTGGGCAGGAATGAAAAACTGTTTTTT. Translation: CASSLLGRNEKLFF.

J is TRBJ2-5 and V is TRBV11-2; TRBD1 is a possible D gene (6 bases). Trimming pared 2 bases from V and 4 bases from J, leaving 11 bases between. The CDR3 sequence is 14 residues long. Germline loops: CDR1 SGHAT, CDR2 FQNNGV. CDR3: CASSLTGNRETQYF. The CDR3 bases are TGTGCCAGCAGCTTAACAGGGAATAGAGAGACCCAGTACTTC.

The V and J genes are TRBV19 and TRBJ1-1; D might be TRBD1 (6 bases). The CDR3 contains 18 residues. Trimming shortened V by 3 bases and J by 0 bases, and 20 bases separated the two germline ends. Germline CDR1 is LNHDA and CDR2 is SQIVND (reference sequence). CDR3 nucleotide sequence: TGTGCCAGTAGTATCAAAACCGCCGGGACAACCATGAACACTGAAGCTTTCTTT. Residues: CASSIKTAGTTMNTEAFF.

The rearrangement links TRBV27 to TRBJ2-7, with 9 nucleotides matching TRBD1. V shed 6 bases, J shed 6 bases, and the junction held 12 bases outside the gene matches. This CDR3 is 15 amino acids long. Germline V lookup: CDR1 MNHEY, CDR2 SMNVEV (reference sequence). CDR3 nucleotide sequence: TGTGCCAGCAGACTACAAAGAACAGGGGGCGGCGAGCAGTACTTC. Translated: CASRLQRTGGGEQYF.

V usage is TRBV6-5 and J usage is TRBJ1-1; D ambiguous. V was cut by 2 bases and J by 4 bases, with 8 bases left in between. Looked up from germline, CDR1 is MNHEY and CDR2 is SVGAGI. The CDR3 has 13 residues. CDR3 in amino acids: CASSYTRTTEAFF. The CDR3 region has the DNA TGTGCCAGCAGTTACACTAGGACCACTGAAGCTTTCTTT.

The J gene is TRBJ2-4, the V gene TRBV2; TRBD1 matches 9 bases. There are 14 residues in the CDR3. The germline V gene encodes CDR1 SNHLY and CDR2 FYNNEI. V trimming: 4 bases; J trimming: 3 bases; junction bases outside the gene matches: 1. CDR3 sequence: CASSAGQGKNIQYF. The CDR3 nucleotides read TGTGCCAGCAGTGCGGGACAGGGCAAAAACATTCAGTACTTC.

The chain links TRBV5-1 to TRBJ1-2; D is undetermined. CDR1 and CDR2 (germline): SGHRS, YFSETQ. Trimming took 0 bases from V and 6 from J, leaving 12 bases between them. The CDR3 length is 14 residues. The CDR3 sequence: CASSLAGQPDGYTF. CDR3 sequence (DNA): TGCGCCAGCAGCTTGGCCGGGCAGCCCGATGGCTACACCTTC.

V and J are TRBV28 and TRBJ2-7; D may be TRBD2 (6 bases). The germline gives CDR1 MDHEN, CDR2 SYDVKM. V lost 7 bases, J lost 0 bases, and 19 bases lay in between. The CDR3 is 16 amino acids. CDR3 sequence reads: CASISSGVSFSYEQYF. The CDR3 nucleotides are TGTGCCAGCATCTCTTCGGGGGTATCCTTCTCCTACGAGCAGTACTTC.

This chain's CDR3 is CASSIIAGPNQPQHF. As DNA, the CDR3 is TGTGCCAGTAGTATAATCGCAGGACCGAATCAGCCCCAGCATTTT. The chain recombines TRBV19 with TRBJ1-5; D is undetermined. The ends were cut back, 2 bases at V and 4 bases at J, with 12 bases in the middle. Germline CDR1 LNHDA, CDR2 SQIVND (reference sequence). CDR3 length: 15 residues.

As for this clone: Different DNA sequences within this sample yield the same CDR3. The CDR3 sequence: CASSRDRSYEQYF. The CDR3 coding sequence is TGTGCCAGCAGTCGGGACAGAAGCTACGAGCAGTACTTC. This chain links TRBV6-1 with TRBJ2-7, with 7 bases matching TRBD1. Germline loops: CDR1 MNHNS, CDR2 SASEGT. The length of the CDR3 is 13 residues. V shed 5 bases and J 3 bases; nucleotides not matched to a gene: 4.

The chain carries TRBV7-2 and TRBJ1-1, with D unresolved. V dropped 5 bases and J dropped 0 bases, with 13 bases sitting between them. Germline-derived CDR1 and CDR2 are SGHTA and FQGNSA. This CDR3 has 15 residues. For the CDR3, the DNA is TGTGCCAGCAGCCCCGGACGGAAACTGAACACTGAAGCTTTCTTT. This gives the protein CASSPGRKLNTEAFF.

The chain recombines TRBV2 with TRBJ2-3, with D hard to call. Germline CDR1 and CDR2: SNHLY and FYNNEI. Trimming took 3 bases from V and 0 from J, leaving 10 bases between them. The CDR3 consists of 15 residues. CDR3 sequence reads: CASSEVSTSTDTQYF. CDR3 nucleotide sequence: TGTGCCAGCAGTGAGGTCTCGACCAGCACAGATACGCAGTATTTT.

The chain combines TRBV30 with TRBJ2-3; TRBD2 aligns across 12 bases. Unmatched junction bases numbered 6, after V lost 7 bases and J lost 4 bases. The CDR3 consists of 14 residues. Per germline, CDR1 GTSNPN and CDR2 SVGIG (reference sequence). Written as DNA, the CDR3 is TGTGCCTTCCGACTAGCGGGAGATGCAGATACGCAGTATTTT. It specifies CAFRLAGDADTQYF. Using reference TRBV30 and TRBJ2-3 for the parts outside the CDR3, the full variable domain is SQTIHQWPATLVQPVGSPLSLECTVEGTSNPNLYWYRQAAGRGLQLLFYSVGIGQISSEVPQNLSASRPQDRQFILSSKKLLLSDSGFYLCAFRLAGDADTQYFGPGTRLTVL.

The chain recombines TRBV7-2 with TRBJ2-1; 9 bases fit TRBD2. The CDR3 loop spans 14 amino acids. Germline trimming cut 0 bases from V and 7 bases from J; bases unmatched to any gene: 1. CDR1 and CDR2 (germline): SGHTA, FQGNSA. The CDR3 protein is CASSLALAGNEQFF. CDR3 in DNA: TGTGCCAGCAGCTTAGCCCTAGCGGGGAATGAGCAGTTCTTC.

The CDR3: CASSVETGVANYGYTF. The CDR3 nucleotides read TGTGCCAGCAGCGTGGAAACAGGGGTAGCTAACTATGGCTACACCTTC. The chain is built from TRBV9 and TRBJ1-2; 7 bases line up with TRBD1. This CDR3 region has 16 residues. Germline trimming cut 2 bases from V and 0 bases from J; bases unmatched to any gene: 7. Per germline, CDR1 SGDLS and CDR2 YYNGEE.

The genes are TRBV19 and TRBJ2-1; D possibly corresponds to TRBD1 (6 bases). Trimming cost V 4 bases and J 7 bases, with 17 bases left between them. CDR3 length: 15 amino acids. Germline V gene sequence: CDR1 LNHDA, CDR2 SQIVND (reference sequence). CDR3 in amino acids: CASSKQDTGKNEQFF. CDR3 coding DNA: TGTGCCAGTAGTAAGCAGGACACAGGGAAGAATGAGCAGTTCTTC.

This rearrangement joins TRBV28 to TRBJ1-2; 7 bases agree with TRBD1. The CDR3 is made up of 15 amino acids. In germline, CDR1 is MDHEN, CDR2 SYDVKM. V trimming: 3 bases; J trimming: 9 bases; junction bases outside the gene matches: 13. The CDR3 protein is CASSFPSTGPLSYTF. As DNA, the CDR3 is TGTGCCAGCAGTTTCCCATCGACAGGGCCCCTCAGCTACACCTTC.

The chain recombines TRBV30 with TRBJ1-1; a weak D match, TRBD1 (5 bases). From germline, CDR1 is GTSNPN and CDR2 SVGIG (reference sequence). V was cut by 3 bases and J by 1 base, with 9 bases left in between. The length of the CDR3 is 13 residues. DNA for the CDR3: TGTGCCTGGAGGGCGGGGCCGAACACTGAAGCTTTCTTT. This codes for CAWRAGPNTEAFF.

The chain employs TRBV28 and TRBJ2-1, with D unclear. Germline loops: CDR1 MDHEN, CDR2 SYDVKM. The CDR3 is 13 amino acids. V was clipped by 2 bases and J by 3 bases, with 5 bases between them. CDR3 sequence (DNA): TGTGCCAGCAGTTTAGATGACTACAATGAGCAGTTCTTC. This encodes CASSLDDYNEQFF.

V and J are TRBV9 and TRBJ2-1; tentatively, D is TRBD1 (6 bases). Trimming shortened V by 0 bases and J by 4 bases, and 14 bases separated the two germline ends. From germline, CDR1 is SGDLS and CDR2 YYNGEE. The length of the CDR3 is 16 residues. The CDR3 reads CASSVAFGQRYNEQFF. In DNA form, the CDR3 reads TGTGCCAGCAGCGTAGCTTTTGGACAGAGATACAATGAGCAGTTCTTC.

The chain recombines TRBV28 with TRBJ2-1; 13 bases line up with TRBD2. The germline CDR1 and CDR2 sequences are MDHEN and SYDVKM. V lost 6 bases and J lost 0; bases outside the gene matches: 5. The CDR3 loop spans 17 amino acids. This CDR3 reads CASRGLAGATSYNEQFF. The CDR3 nucleotides are TGTGCCAGCAGAGGACTAGCGGGGGCCACCTCCTACAATGAGCAGTTCTTC.